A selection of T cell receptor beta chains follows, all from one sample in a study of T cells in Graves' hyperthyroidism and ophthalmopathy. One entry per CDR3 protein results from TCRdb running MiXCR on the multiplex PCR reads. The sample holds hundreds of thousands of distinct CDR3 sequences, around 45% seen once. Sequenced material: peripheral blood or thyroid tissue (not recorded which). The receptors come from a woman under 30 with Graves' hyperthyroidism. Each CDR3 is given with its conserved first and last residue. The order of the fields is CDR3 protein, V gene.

cdr3_aa: CASSVGLQVSGKETQYF; v_call: TRBV5-5
cdr3_aa: CASSLVRGQRTEAFF; v_call: TRBV7-2
cdr3_aa: CASGPVASYEQYF; v_call: TRBV7-6
cdr3_aa: CASSYPSGEQYF; v_call: TRBV6-2/TRBV6-3
cdr3_aa: CASSGLDISNQPQHF; v_call: TRBV25-1
cdr3_aa: CASSPGDTQETQYF; v_call: TRBV7-6
cdr3_aa: CATSDQDRAYEQYF; v_call: TRBV24-1
cdr3_aa: CASSAEHYPGPYDYGYTF; v_call: TRBV2
cdr3_aa: CAISPGTGFYEQYF; v_call: TRBV10-3
cdr3_aa: CAIRSGTGVPEQYF; v_call: TRBV10-3
cdr3_aa: CASSTSGSWSYEQYF; v_call: TRBV5-5
cdr3_aa: CASSPQPFGTGSYEQYF; v_call: TRBV7-9
cdr3_aa: CSGEQVSGRPYGYTF; v_call: TRBV29-1
cdr3_aa: CASSFRTAPREQYF; v_call: TRBV7-9
cdr3_aa: CASSLTSGGEQFF; v_call: TRBV7-6
cdr3_aa: CASSIARTGWGTEAFF; v_call: TRBV19